Below, 29 T cell receptor beta chains from the same sample are listed, as sequenced in a study of cytomegalovirus exposure and HLA in healthy donors. Vbeta (60) and Jbeta (13) primers were used in the PCR. The table came from immunoSEQ multiplex PCR; TCRdb's copy has only in-frame clones and leaves some out. The table records under 60,000 clones, almost 85% of them present only once. The specimen was PBMCs. The receptor set was obtained from a man over 45 in good health and CMV-seronegative.

The V call is TRBV19, the J call TRBJ1-5; D is undetermined. CDR1 is LNHDA and CDR2 is SQIVND in the germline V gene (reference sequence). V gave up 1 base and J gave up 0 bases, with 13 bases separating them. This CDR3 contains 17 residues. The CDR3: CASSIVGSQLSNQPQHF. Here the CDR3 DNA reads TGTGCCAGTAGTATAGTGGGCAGCCAGCTTAGCAATCAGCCCCAGCATTTT.

This chain connects TRBV9 to TRBJ2-1; 7 nucleotides line up with TRBD2. J lost 0 bases, V lost 0 bases, and 12 bases had no gene match. Germline V CDR1 and CDR2: SGDLS, YYNGEE. This CDR3 is built from 19 residues. This chain's CDR3 is CASSVVGDSAGVSYNEQFF. CDR3 nucleotides: TGTGCCAGCAGCGTAGTTGGGGATTCGGCGGGGGTCTCCTACAATGAGCAGTTCTTC.

This chain's CDR3 is CASSREQGINQPQHF. In DNA, the CDR3 is TGTGCCAGCAGCCGAGAACAGGGGATTAATCAGCCCCAGCATTTT. The chain has TRBV5-5 and TRBJ1-5, with TRBD1 matching over 7 bases. CDR1 is SGHKS and CDR2 is YYEKEE in the germline V gene (reference sequence). This CDR3 comprises 15 residues. The V gene end was trimmed by 4 bases and the J gene end by 4 bases; junction bases not matched to a gene: 8.

This chain joins TRBV13 and TRBJ1-1, with TRBD1 identical over 8 bases. The junction had 31 bases not matched to a gene; V was cut back by 7 bases and J by 6 bases. CDR1 is PRHDT, CDR2 FYEKMQ, per germline (reference sequence). The CDR3 is 21 amino acids. The CDR3 region is CASIKQGDYNPRGDGGAEAFF. The CDR3 DNA reads TGTGCCAGCATAAAACAGGGGGACTATAACCCGCGCGGTGATGGAGGGGCTGAAGCTTTCTTT.

This clone was found once. The chain carries TRBV5-4 and TRBJ2-7; the match to TRBD1 covers 11 bases. This CDR3 region has 15 residues. Per the germline V gene, CDR1 is SGHNT and CDR2 is YYREEE (reference sequence). The junction had 7 bases not matched to a gene; V was cut back by 4 bases and J by 4 bases. The DNA for the CDR3 is TGTGCCAGCAGCGGGGGGACAGGGGGGTCGTACGAGCAGTACTTC. Residues: CASSGGTGGSYEQYF.

The rearrangement uses TRBV7-2 and TRBJ2-7, with 8 nucleotides matching TRBD1. With 5 bases clipped from V and 0 bases from J, the junction kept 9 bases outside the gene matches. Germline V gives CDR1 SGHTA, CDR2 FQGNSA. CDR3 length equals 16 residues. The CDR3 sequence: CASSKRTGGSSYEQYF. CDR3 in DNA: TGTGCCAGCAGCAAGCGAACAGGGGGGAGCTCCTACGAGCAGTACTTC.

V gene TRBV5-1 combines with J gene TRBJ1-2; 7 bases agree with TRBD1. Per germline, CDR1 SGHRS and CDR2 YFSETQ. V gave up 5 bases and J gave up 2 bases; unmatched junction bases: 12. The CDR3 totals 16 residues. This CDR3 reads CASRPGPGQLNYGYTF. As DNA, the CDR3 is TGCGCCAGCAGACCAGGGCCGGGACAGTTAAACTATGGCTACACCTTC.

The J gene is TRBJ1-2, the V gene TRBV7-3; a possible D gene is TRBD1 (5 bases). The CDR3 extends over 13 amino acids. V lost 4 bases and J 4 bases, leaving 10 bases between the germline ends. Germline-derived CDR1 and CDR2 are SGHTA and FQGTGA. The CDR3: CASSYDSRYGYTF. Here the CDR3 DNA reads TGTGCCAGCAGCTACGACAGCCGCTATGGCTACACCTTC.

The gene calls are TRBV10-1 and TRBJ2-1, with a weak D call TRBD1 (6 bases). This CDR3 has 15 amino acids. The germline V gene has CDR1 WNHNN and CDR2 SYGVQD (reference sequence). Trimming took off 2 bases at V and 0 bases at J, with 8 bases between the two ends. The CDR3 loop reads CASSETGTSYNEQFF. DNA of the CDR3: TGCGCCAGCAGTGAGACAGGGACCTCCTACAATGAGCAGTTCTTC.

In this sample, this clone turned up a few times. The chain carries TRBV5-1 and TRBJ1-1; D call uncertain. V shed 3 bases and J shed 0 bases, with 6 bases lying between them. This CDR3 spans 13 amino acids. Germline V gene data show CDR1 as SGHRS and CDR2 as YFSETQ. CDR3 DNA sequence: TGCGCCAGCAGCTCGGAGATGAACACTGAAGCTTTCTTT. It is translated as CASSSEMNTEAFF. Filled out from reference TRBV5-1 and TRBJ1-1, the complete variable domain reads KAGVTQTPRYLIKTRGQQVTLSCSPISGHRSVSWYQQTPGQGLQFLFEYFSETQRNKGNFPGRFSGRQFSNSRSEMNVSTLELGDSALYLCASSSEMNTEAFFGQGTRLTVV.

The rearrangement links TRBV27 to TRBJ1-1; the match to TRBD1 covers 7 bases. The CDR3 is 12 amino acids. J gave up 7 bases and V 3 bases, and 2 bases lay outside the gene matches. Germline-derived CDR1 and CDR2 are MNHEY and SMNVEV (reference sequence). CDR3 nucleotides: TGTGCCAGCAGTTTCCACAGGGGTGAAGCTTTCTTT. It codes for CASSFHRGEAFF.

The gene calls are TRBV9 and TRBJ2-3; TRBD2 is a possible D gene (5 bases). This CDR3 has 14 amino acids. Germline loops: CDR1 SGDLS, CDR2 YYNGEE. The V end lost 2 bases, the J end lost 4 bases, and 11 bases lay between the germline ends. The CDR3 coding sequence is TGTGCCAGCAGCGTTAATCTCGGGGCAGATACGCAGTATTTT. This translates into CASSVNLGADTQYF.

J is TRBJ2-3 and V is TRBV5-1; 11 nucleotides agree with TRBD2. Germline V lookup: CDR1 SGHRS, CDR2 YFSETQ. This CDR3 has 16 residues. V lost 4 bases to trimming and J lost 2 bases; unmatched junction nucleotides: 6. The CDR3 spells CASSASSGGTTDTQYF. The CDR3 nucleotides are TGCGCCAGCAGCGCCTCTAGCGGGGGGACCACAGATACGCAGTATTTT.

The chain is built from TRBV7-3 and TRBJ2-5, with 7 bases lining up with TRBD1. The germline V gene encodes CDR1 SGHTA and CDR2 FQGTGA. J was trimmed by 1 base and V by 5 bases; bases with no gene match: 13. The CDR3 runs to 17 residues. The CDR3 spells CASSNQARGSPQETQYF. The CDR3 nucleotides are TGTGCCAGCAGCAATCAAGCCAGGGGGAGCCCCCAAGAGACCCAGTACTTC.

The chain couples TRBV6-1 to TRBJ1-5, with TRBD1 as a possible D gene (5 bases). There are 15 residues in the CDR3. V shed 5 bases and J shed 4 bases, with 15 bases lying between them. CDR1 is MNHNS and CDR2 is SASEGT in the germline V gene. The CDR3 DNA reads TGTGCCAGCAGTCCTCAGGGTCCTGGGAATCAGCCCCAGCATTTT. Translated: CASSPQGPGNQPQHF.

This clone was seen a few times. The chain couples TRBV6-6 to TRBJ2-3, with D uncertain. CDR1 is MNHNY and CDR2 is SVGAGI in the germline V gene (reference sequence). CDR3 size: 11 residues. V was pared by 6 bases and J by 11 bases, with 12 bases between. CDR3 in amino acids: CASSSSPVQYF. CDR3 nucleotides: TGTGCCAGCAGCTCCTCCCCCGTGCAGTATTTT.

This clone came up a few times. The rearrangement links TRBV28 to TRBJ1-5; no firm D call. Germline CDR1 and CDR2: MDHEN and SYDVKM. The V and J ends lost 7 bases and 0 bases respectively, with 7 bases between them. The CDR3 consists of 13 residues. The CDR3 DNA sequence: TGTGCCAGCAACCAGGTTAGCAATCAGCCCCAGCATTTT. Translation gives CASNQVSNQPQHF.

This sequence joins TRBV19 and TRBJ2-2; TRBD2 is a possible D gene (7 bases). This CDR3 comprises 16 residues. Germline V CDR1 and CDR2: LNHDA, SQIVND (reference sequence). V lost 3 bases and J 5 bases, leaving 16 bases between the germline ends. DNA of the CDR3: TGTGCCAGTAGTATGTGGGGGGGCGGGAGTACCGGGGAGCTGTTTTTT. Protein sequence: CASSMWGGGSTGELFF.

J is TRBJ1-3 and V is TRBV7-9; TRBD1 aligns across 7 bases. Germline values: CDR1 SEHNR, CDR2 FQNEAQ (reference sequence). V gave up 5 bases and J gave up 2 bases; unmatched junction bases: 3. This CDR3 contains 14 residues. CDR3 sequence (DNA): TGTGCCAGCAGCCCCGGGACAGCTGGAAACACCATATATTTT. It encodes CASSPGTAGNTIYF.

This clone was observed once. J is TRBJ2-5 and V is TRBV18, with 7 bases that match TRBD1. J was trimmed by 1 base and V by 3 bases; bases with no gene match: 11. CDR1 KGHSH and CDR2 LQKENI come from the germline V gene. The CDR3 runs 17 residues. Here the CDR3 reads CASSPLGIGQAQETQYF. DNA of the CDR3: TGTGCCAGCTCACCCTTAGGCATCGGACAGGCCCAAGAGACCCAGTACTTC.

This clone occurred a few times. V gene TRBV7-8 combines with J gene TRBJ1-5, with D possibly being TRBD1 (5 bases). This CDR3 has 16 amino acids. Germline CDR1 is SGHVS and CDR2 is FQNEAQ. Trimming cost V 5 bases and J 0 bases, with 14 bases left between them. DNA of the CDR3: TGTGCCAGCAGCCCCGGGCGGGGGAATAGCAATCAGCCCCAGCATTTT. Its translation: CASSPGRGNSNQPQHF.

The CDR3 region is CASRDGPGIYTF. Written as DNA, the CDR3 is TGTGCCAGCAGAGACGGGCCGGGGATCTACACCTTC. The chain joins TRBV6-6 to TRBJ1-2; D gene unclear. The CDR3 has 12 amino acids. Trimming removed 6 bases from V and 10 bases from J, with 15 bases in between. Per germline, CDR1 MNHNY and CDR2 SVGAGI (reference sequence).

The chain couples TRBV7-2 to TRBJ2-2, with TRBD1 as a possible D gene (6 bases). Trimming left V 2 bases short and J 1 base short, with 11 bases between. Germline V gene data show CDR1 as SGHTA and CDR2 as FQGNSA. This CDR3 has 16 residues. The CDR3 nucleotides read TGTGCCAGCAGCTTAACCGGGACACGGAACACCGGGGAGCTGTTTTTT. It is translated as CASSLTGTRNTGELFF.

This chain uses TRBV19 with TRBJ1-4; D might be TRBD1 (6 bases). This CDR3 region has 13 residues. V lost 8 bases and J 16 bases, leaving 23 bases between the germline ends. In germline, CDR1 is LNHDA, CDR2 SQIVND (reference sequence). The CDR3 DNA follows: TGTGCCAGTCACCGGGCGGACAGCCAGAGGAAGTTTTTT. The encoded protein is CASHRADSQRKFF. Drawing the rest from reference TRBV19 and TRBJ1-4, the complete variable domain is DGGITQSPKYLFRKEGQNVTLSCEQNLNHDAMYWYRQDPGQGLRLIYYSQIVNDFQKGDIAEGYSVSREKKESFPLTVTSAQKNPTAFYLCASHRADSQRKFFGSGTQLSVL.

CDR3 in DNA: TGTGCCAGCAGTTTGAGTGGTAGCAATCAGCCCCAGCATTTT. Translation gives CASSLSGSNQPQHF. This chain links TRBV6-1 with TRBJ1-5; D gene unclear. This CDR3 is built from 14 residues. Germline CDR1 and CDR2: MNHNS and SASEGT. Deletions cut 5 bases from V and 0 bases from J, with 8 bases between.

The chain carries TRBV5-1 and TRBJ2-1, with TRBD2 matching 16 bases. The germline gives CDR1 SGHRS, CDR2 YFSETQ. This CDR3 region has 17 residues. With V trimmed by 3 bases and J by 5 bases, 5 bases remained unmatched. The CDR3 reads CASSSGLAGGPDNEQFF. DNA for the CDR3: TGCGCCAGCAGCTCGGGACTAGCGGGGGGGCCTGACAATGAGCAGTTCTTC.

The sample holds one count of this clone. CDR3 nucleotide sequence: TGCGCCAGCAGCCCATCGTTGACAGGGTACAATTCACCCCTCCACTTT. Its protein product is CASSPSLTGYNSPLHF. The rearrangement links TRBV4-1 to TRBJ1-6; 7 nucleotides align to TRBD1. The V segment lost 4 bases and the J segment 7 bases; nucleotides outside the gene matches: 10. The CDR3 covers 16 residues. Germline V CDR1 and CDR2: MGHRA, YSYEKL.

The rearrangement uses TRBV28 and TRBJ1-2; D is ambiguous. The CDR3 covers 14 residues. CDR1 is MDHEN and CDR2 is SYDVKM in the germline V gene. V lost 6 bases, J lost 8 bases, and 19 bases lay in between. CDR3 DNA sequence: TGTGCCAGCAGCCGAATTGACCCCCCGAGGGGCTACACCTTC. Protein product: CASSRIDPPRGYTF.

A remark on this clone: Other DNA sequences from this sample encode an identical CDR3 as well. This chain connects TRBV7-9 to TRBJ1-3; no clear D. This CDR3 spans 14 amino acids. The germline V gene has CDR1 SEHNR and CDR2 FQNEAQ (reference sequence). V dropped 8 bases and J dropped 3 bases, with 14 bases sitting between them. DNA for the CDR3: TGTGCCAGCCCTAAAGGAGTCAGTGGAAACACCATATATTTT. Its protein product is CASPKGVSGNTIYF.